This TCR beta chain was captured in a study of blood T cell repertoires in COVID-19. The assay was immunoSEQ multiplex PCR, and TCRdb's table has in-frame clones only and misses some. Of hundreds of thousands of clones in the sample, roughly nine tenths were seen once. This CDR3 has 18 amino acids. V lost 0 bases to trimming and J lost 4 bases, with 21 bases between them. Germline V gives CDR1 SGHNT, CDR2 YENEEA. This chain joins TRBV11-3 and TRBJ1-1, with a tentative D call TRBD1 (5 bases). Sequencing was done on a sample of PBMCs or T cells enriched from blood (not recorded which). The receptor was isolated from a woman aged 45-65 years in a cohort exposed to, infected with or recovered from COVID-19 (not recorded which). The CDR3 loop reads CASSLDENPRALCTEAFF. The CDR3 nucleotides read TGTGCCAGCAGCTTAGATGAAAACCCCAGGGCGTTGTGCACTGAAGCTTTCTTT.